The 4 T cell receptor beta chains below come from one sample, sequenced in a study of human T cells and chemical hapten exposure. TCRdb recomputed calls from the RACE reads with MiXCR, one row per CDR3 protein. This sample has a few hundred thousand distinct CDR3 sequences; nearly 5% occur once, and the top ten carry around 2.3%. Time point denoted: patch test 1, 2 weeks after DPC sensitization. Described treatment: therapeutic diphenylcyclopropenone sensitization with weekly scalp DPC. Sequences were derived from whole blood, sampled in connection with sensitization to the hapten diphenylcyclopropenone (DPC). These receptors originate from a woman aged 50 to 60 with alopecia areata. Some clones in this sample may be carry-over from other donors' samples.

This clonotype was recorded at least ten times. The chain couples TRBV2 to TRBJ1-4; D is unclear. Germline lookup yields CDR1 SNHLY and CDR2 FYNNEI. Trimming cost V 7 bases and J 5 bases, with 17 bases left between them. The CDR3 runs to 15 residues. CDR3 sequence reads: CASNSLRALNEKLFF. CDR3 nucleotides: TGTGCCAGCAACAGCCTACGGGCCCTGAATGAAAAACTGTTTTTT. Full variable domain (missing parts from reference TRBV2 and TRBJ1-4): EPEVTQTPSHQVTQMGQEVILRCVPISNHLYFYWYRQILGQKVEFLVSFYNNEISEKSEIFDDQFSVERPDGSNFTLKIRSTKLEDSAMYFCASNSLRALNEKLFFGSGTQLSVL.

The rearrangement joins TRBV6-5 to TRBJ2-7; D is possibly TRBD1 (6 bases). The CDR3 loop spans 14 amino acids. Germline loops: CDR1 MNHEY, CDR2 SVGAGI. V was clipped by 4 bases and J by 7 bases, with 17 bases between them. The CDR3, as DNA: TGTGCCAGCAGTTTCACGGGACACCCTAAAGAGCAGTACTTC. Amino acid sequence: CASSFTGHPKEQYF.

The chain uses TRBV30 and TRBJ2-7, with D perhaps TRBD1 (6 bases). Germline V gene lookup returns CDR1 GTSNPN and CDR2 SVGIG (reference sequence). The ends were cut back, 0 bases at V and 0 bases at J, with 12 bases in the middle. The CDR3 is made up of 15 amino acids. The CDR3 loop reads CAWSVADRLSYEQYF. Written as DNA, the CDR3 is TGTGCCTGGAGTGTGGCGGACAGACTCTCCTACGAGCAGTACTTC.

This clonotype was seen a handful of times. V is TRBV6-2 or TRBV6-3 and J is TRBJ2-1; 14 positions match TRBD2. Germline V gene lookup returns CDR1 MNHEY and CDR2 SVGEGT. V shed 8 bases, J shed 10 bases, and the junction held 7 bases outside the gene matches. The CDR3 has 14 amino acids. CDR3 loop: CASQTSGRAGEQFF. CDR3 sequence (DNA): TGTGCCAGCCAGACTAGCGGGAGGGCAGGGGAGCAGTTCTTC.